The clone carrying this TCR beta chain has ten or more counts. Its antigen remains unknown. This sample is drawn from a study of early T cells in non-severe SARS-CoV-2 infection. Study-wide background: Investigators sequenced bulk RNA drawn from unsorted whole blood, and chains remained unpaired. Study findings and constraints: Matching against VDJdb likely underestimated virus-specific expansions, favoring anti-spike CD8.

The germline CDR1 and CDR2 sequences are DFQATT and SNEGSKA (reference sequence). After removal of 6 bases from V and 4 bases from J, the junction contained 10 bases not matched to a gene. CDR3 length equals 14 residues. Unique molecular identifiers (one per individual cDNA molecule) were attached. In TCRdb, the 5' RACE reads were re-called with MiXCR into one record per CDR3 protein. Of 60,000 to 70,000 distinct CDR3 sequences detected, approximately 6.1% appear once; the ten largest clones hold roughly 3.5%. The V gene is TRBV20-1, the J gene TRBJ2-7; 9 bases are shared with TRBD1. This receptor was taken from an adult who was a healthcare worker with PCR-confirmed SARS-CoV-2 infection or an uninfected control (not recorded which). The input for sequencing was whole blood, taken at baseline. The CDR3 reads CSASRGTGPYEQYF. The CDR3 nucleotides read TGCAGTGCGAGCAGGGGGACAGGGCCTTACGAGCAGTACTTC.